The 21 T cell receptor beta chains in this list originate from one sample, sequenced in a study of T cell responses to AZD1222 COVID-19 vaccine. The table came from immunoSEQ multiplex PCR; TCRdb's copy has only in-frame clones and leaves some out. Of some 120,000 clones detected, around nine tenths appear once; the ten largest clones hold 3.5% to 4.5%. The input for sequencing was peripheral blood, taken 28 days after the second dose of the MenACWY control vaccine. These receptors were obtained from an adult who received the MenACWY meningococcal vaccine as a control.

CDR3 in DNA: TGTGCCAGCAGCCAATATTCAGGGAACACTGAAGCTTTCTTT. Encoded protein: CASSQYSGNTEAFF. This sequence joins TRBV3-1 (or the pseudogene TRBV3-2) and TRBJ1-1; D is unclear. The CDR3 has 14 amino acids. Germline V lookup: CDR1 LGHDT, CDR2 YNNKEL (reference sequence). V lost 2 bases and J lost 1, with 8 bases in between.

The chain has TRBV2 and TRBJ2-1; 12 positions match TRBD2. The CDR3 totals 15 residues. CDR1 is SNHLY, CDR2 FYNNEI, per germline. V trimming: 4 bases; J trimming: 7 bases; junction bases outside the gene matches: 5. CDR3 in DNA: TGTGCCAGCAGTGGAGCGACTAGCGGGGGTAATGAGCAGTTCTTC. This translates into CASSGATSGGNEQFF. The full variable domain, completed using reference TRBV2 and TRBJ2-1, is EPEVTQTPSHQVTQMGQEVILRCVPISNHLYFYWYRQILGQKVEFLVSFYNNEISEKSEIFDDQFSVERPDGSNFTLKIRSTKLEDSAMYFCASSGATSGGNEQFFGPGTRLTVL.

The rearrangement links TRBV5-4 to TRBJ1-1; D gene unclear. Germline V gene sequence: CDR1 SGHNT, CDR2 YYREEE (reference sequence). This CDR3 region has 14 residues. Trimming took 3 bases from V and 2 from J, leaving 11 bases between them. This chain's CDR3 is CASSSGGVNTEAFF. The CDR3 DNA sequence: TGTGCCAGCAGCTCGGGCGGGGTAAACACTGAAGCTTTCTTT.

V usage is TRBV7-8 and J usage is TRBJ2-2, with 8 nucleotides matching TRBD1. The CDR3 is 16 residues long. V was pared by 4 bases and J by 4 bases, with 8 bases of the junction left unmatched. Germline CDR1 is SGHVS and CDR2 is FQNEAQ. CDR3: CASSSRDRTSTGELFF. The CDR3 DNA reads TGTGCCAGCAGCTCCCGGGACAGGACCTCCACCGGGGAGCTGTTTTTT.

V usage is TRBV5-1 and J usage is TRBJ1-2, with a tentative D call TRBD1 (6 bases). The CDR3 runs 14 residues. Trimming stripped 0 bases from V and 4 bases from J, with 10 bases between. Looked up from germline, CDR1 is SGHRS and CDR2 is YFSETQ. The CDR3 DNA follows: TGCGCCAGCAGCTTGGGACTAGGGGGCTATGGCTACACCTTC. Its translation: CASSLGLGGYGYTF.

The J gene is TRBJ1-2, the V gene TRBV15; TRBD1 is a possible D gene (6 bases). CDR1 and CDR2 from the germline V gene are LNHNV and YYDKDF (reference sequence). Trimming pared 3 bases from V and 2 bases from J, leaving 16 bases between. The CDR3 length is 16 residues. CDR3 residues: CATSRSTGTLNYGYTF. DNA of the CDR3: TGTGCCACCAGCAGGTCCACAGGGACCTTAAACTATGGCTACACCTTC.

This CDR3 is CASSGTATNEKLFF. CDR3 DNA: TGCGCCAGCAGCGGGACAGCAACTAATGAAAAACTGTTTTTT. The gene calls are TRBV5-1 and TRBJ1-4, with 7 bases matching TRBD1. Germline values: CDR1 SGHRS, CDR2 YFSETQ. V lost 4 bases, J lost 0 bases, and 0 bases stayed unmatched. CDR3 length: 14 residues.

This clone has just a few counts. V and J are TRBV27 and TRBJ1-2; no reliable D call. Germline V gene lookup returns CDR1 MNHEY and CDR2 SMNVEV (reference sequence). The CDR3 covers 13 residues. The V end was cut by 2 bases, the J end by 2 bases, with 6 bases between. This CDR3 reads CASSLGQNYGYTF. The CDR3, as DNA: TGTGCCAGCAGTTTAGGGCAGAACTATGGCTACACCTTC.

J is TRBJ2-3 and V is TRBV11-2; 10 bases are a match to TRBD1. CDR3 length: 16 residues. After removal of 7 bases from V and 1 base from J, the junction contained 8 bases not matched to a gene. The germline gives CDR1 SGHAT, CDR2 FQNNGV. CDR3 protein: CASTIRQGARTDTQYF. CDR3 bases: TGTGCCAGCACCATCCGACAGGGGGCCCGCACAGATACGCAGTATTTT.

The chain has TRBV28 and TRBJ1-2, with 8 positions matching TRBD1. Germline CDR1 MDHEN, CDR2 SYDVKM. There are 14 residues in the CDR3. V lost 3 bases to trimming and J lost 4 bases; unmatched junction nucleotides: 4. The CDR3 region is CASSLQGAPYGYTF. The CDR3 DNA follows: TGTGCCAGCAGTTTGCAGGGGGCCCCCTATGGCTACACCTTC.

The table lists this clone with a count of one. The chain is built from TRBV5-1 and TRBJ2-1; no firm D call. This CDR3 has 14 amino acids. Germline V gives CDR1 SGHRS, CDR2 YFSETQ. V was pared by 0 bases and J by 4 bases, with 8 bases between. The CDR3 sequence: CASSLVAQYNEQFF. DNA for the CDR3: TGCGCCAGCAGCTTGGTGGCCCAATACAATGAGCAGTTCTTC.

The chain carries TRBV12-5 and TRBJ1-2, with 7 bases lining up with TRBD1. V lost 4 bases and J lost 7; bases outside the gene matches: 9. Per germline, CDR1 LGHNT and CDR2 FRNRAP. This CDR3 region has 14 residues. The CDR3 sequence: CASGSTTGVGGYTF. The CDR3 DNA reads as TGTGCTAGTGGTTCCACCACAGGGGTTGGTGGCTACACCTTC.

The gene calls are TRBV28 and TRBJ2-7; possibly TRBD1 for D (6 bases). Deletions cut 6 bases from V and 0 bases from J, with 9 bases between. The V gene's germline CDR1 is MDHEN and CDR2 SYDVKM. There are 13 residues in the CDR3. The CDR3 reads CASSGQFSYEQYF. The CDR3 DNA follows: TGTGCCAGCAGCGGACAGTTCTCCTACGAGCAGTACTTC.

The chain has TRBV14 and TRBJ2-2; no definite D call. This CDR3 has 15 amino acids. Trimming left V 4 bases short and J 6 bases short, with 15 bases between. Germline V gives CDR1 SGHDN, CDR2 FVKESK. CDR3 residues: CASSRSLRGAGELFF. The DNA of the CDR3 is TGTGCCAGCAGCCGCTCTCTCCGAGGAGCCGGGGAGCTGTTTTTT.

The chain employs TRBV27 and TRBJ2-7; TRBD1 agrees at 9 bases. Germline assignment: CDR1 MNHEY and CDR2 SMNVEV (reference sequence). The junction had 3 bases not matched to a gene; V was cut back by 4 bases and J by 5 bases. There are 13 residues in the CDR3. CDR3 sequence (DNA): TGTGCCAGCAGTTGGGGACAGGGACACGAGCAGTACTTC. The encoded protein is CASSWGQGHEQYF.

The rearrangement joins TRBV28 to TRBJ1-2; D remains ambiguous. This CDR3 comprises 15 residues. Germline V gene lookup returns CDR1 MDHEN and CDR2 SYDVKM. Trimming pared 1 base from V and 6 bases from J, leaving 15 bases between. The CDR3 reads CASSLFAGVIDGYTF. CDR3 bases: TGTGCCAGCAGTTTATTTGCCGGGGTTATTGATGGCTACACCTTC.

The chain joins TRBV2 to TRBJ1-5; D is possibly TRBD1 (5 bases). The CDR3 totals 15 residues. Germline V CDR1 and CDR2: SNHLY, FYNNEI. The V gene lost 4 bases and the J gene lost 1 base, with 11 bases spanning the gap. CDR3 in amino acids: CASSVGTESNQPQHF. CDR3 bases: TGTGCCAGCAGTGTTGGGACCGAGAGCAATCAGCCCCAGCATTTT.

This chain's CDR3 is CASSLSGKYEQYV. DNA for the CDR3: TGTGCCAGCAGCCTCAGCGGAAAATACGAGCAGTACGTC. The chain has TRBV11-2 and TRBJ2-7, with a possible D match to TRBD2 (5 bases). V lost 5 bases and J 4 bases, leaving 12 bases between the germline ends. This CDR3 has 13 residues. Germline values: CDR1 SGHAT, CDR2 FQNNGV.

This CDR3 reads CASSTQQANYGYTF. The CDR3 coding sequence is TGTGCCAGCAGCACACAACAGGCTAACTATGGCTACACCTTC. The chain employs TRBV6-5 and TRBJ1-2, with D tentatively TRBD1 (5 bases). V lost 6 bases and J lost 0, with 11 bases in between. Germline assignment: CDR1 MNHEY and CDR2 SVGAGI. The CDR3 runs to 14 residues.

This chain connects TRBV10-3 to TRBJ2-2; unclear D gene. Germline-derived CDR1 and CDR2 are ENHRY and SYGVKD. The CDR3 spans 13 residues. Trimming cost V 4 bases and J 7 bases, with 10 bases left between them. The CDR3 bases are TGTGCCATCAGTGCGGGCGGTAACGGGGAGCTGTTTTTT. Its protein product is CAISAGGNGELFF.

This clone has a single count. V usage is TRBV6-5 and J usage is TRBJ2-3, with TRBD1 as a possible D gene (6 bases). The germline CDR1 and CDR2 sequences are MNHEY and SVGAGI. This CDR3 has 15 amino acids. Trimming removed 2 bases at V and 0 bases at J, with 9 bases between. The CDR3 protein is CASSYGGRSTDTQYF. CDR3 DNA sequence: TGTGCCAGCAGTTACGGGGGCAGAAGCACAGATACGCAGTATTTT.